A selection of T cell receptor beta chains follows, all from one sample in a study of HIV-infected children after antiretroviral therapy interruption. Each CDR3 protein gets one entry after TCRdb re-called the 3' RACE reads with MiXCR. The table shows 90,000 or so distinct CDR3 sequences, with less than 7% occurring only once. The source material was CD45RA+ CD4+ T cells from PBMCs, pooled from several time points, sampled from a donor given antiretroviral therapy, either interrupted or continuous. Source of these receptors: a pool of human donors with HIV. Both conserved end residues are part of each CDR3.

J | length | V | CDR3
TRBJ2-1 | 14 | TRBV30 | CAWSWSGAPNEQFF
TRBJ2-3 | 16 | TRBV27 | CASSLLPLSPTDTQYF
TRBJ2-7 | 15 | TRBV5-1 | CASSVTSGTTYEQYF
TRBJ2-2 | 16 | TRBV5-1 | CASSRSGTELTGELFF
TRBJ1-6 | 12 | TRBV12-3/TRBV12-4 | CASSLPLSPLHF
TRBJ2-5 | 13 | TRBV30 | CAWDRGSGETQYF
TRBJ1-1 | 12 | TRBV28 | CASSLELTEAFF
TRBJ1-6 | 16 | TRBV5-1 | CASSLESDRGRSPLHF
TRBJ2-5 | 15 | TRBV10-3 | CAISEQTGGGETQYF
TRBJ1-5 | 14 | TRBV7-8 | CASSLRGGNQPQHF
TRBJ1-5 | 14 | TRBV9 | CASSQQGSFRPQHF
TRBJ1-5 | 15 | TRBV6-1 | CASSEVWDREQPQHF
TRBJ2-3 | 16 | TRBV7-9 | CASSLLTGAETDTQYF
TRBJ2-1 | 16 | TRBV25-1 | CASSERGLAEANEQFF
TRBJ1-1 | 14 | TRBV18 | CASSKDRMNTEAFF
TRBJ2-5 | 13 | TRBV11-1 | CASTQGAAETQYF
TRBJ1-5 | 15 | TRBV19 | CASSTTEYRHQPQHF
TRBJ2-5 | 15 | TRBV5-1 | CASSLGQRLQETQYF
TRBJ2-2 | 12 | TRBV3-1 | CASRRRGGELFF
TRBJ2-7 | 14 | TRBV6-1 | CASEGGHLSYEQYF
TRBJ2-3 | 16 | TRBV10-1 | CASSESGGRGTDTQYF
TRBJ1-2 | 13 | TRBV10-3 | CAISEGSNGGYTF
TRBJ1-2 | 14 | TRBV20-1 | CSASLPDRVYGYTF
TRBJ2-7 | 13 | TRBV6-2/TRBV6-3 | CASRPGLFYEQYF
TRBJ2-3 | 15 | TRBV5-1 | CASSENSGYTDTQYF
TRBJ2-7 | 14 | TRBV11-2 | CASSITSRLGEQYF
TRBJ1-1 | 14 | TRBV13 | CASSLGGMNTEAFF
TRBJ2-7 | 15 | TRBV2 | CASSESARLADEQYF
TRBJ2-1 | 15 | TRBV7-3 | CASSFLSGLHNEQFF
TRBJ2-7 | 12 | TRBV6-5 | CASSPSGYEQYF
TRBJ1-2 | 10 | TRBV20-1 | CSAGRDGYTF
TRBJ1-2 | 14 | TRBV5-1 | CASSFGPPIDGYTF
TRBJ2-2 | 16 | TRBV5-1 | CASSATARSPTGELFF
TRBJ2-1 | 14 | TRBV20-1 | CSARSGPYYNEQFF
TRBJ1-5 | 17 | TRBV6-1 | CASSELRDRGLNQPQHF
TRBJ2-3 | 16 | TRBV24-1 | CATSDSGQGVKDTQYF
TRBJ2-7 | 14 | TRBV18 | CASSPRQGLDEQYF
TRBJ1-5 | 16 | TRBV27 | CASSLSMTGRNQPQHF
TRBJ1-1 | 10 | TRBV29-1 | CSVGGQEAFF
TRBJ2-2 | 18 | TRBV6-6 | CASRHKDRGLANTGELFF
TRBJ1-1 | 11 | TRBV19 | CATQTVGKAFF
TRBJ1-6 | 13 | TRBV20-1 | CSVEEVVNSPLHF
TRBJ2-3 | 12 | TRBV19 | CASSSMEDTQYF
TRBJ2-4 | 18 | TRBV10-3 | CAISPMGTGTLAKNIQYF
TRBJ1-1 | 17 | TRBV5-6 | CASSRARDSHMNTEAFF
TRBJ2-1 | 13 | TRBV12-3/TRBV12-4 | CASRDSSYNEQFF
TRBJ2-5 | 14 | TRBV27 | CASSLEGAAGTQYF
TRBJ2-2 | 15 | TRBV6-9 | CASSDRQGRTGELFF
TRBJ2-1 | 15 | TRBV6-5 | CASSTDGLLRGEQFF
TRBJ2-7 | 15 | TRBV5-1 | CASSLAARAIYEQYF
TRBJ2-7 | 17 | TRBV5-1 | CASSPNVVLAGTYEQYF
TRBJ2-2 | 16 | TRBV5-1 | CASSQLGTGVSGELFF
TRBJ2-3 | 15 | TRBV14 | CASSEQVLRTDTQYF
TRBJ1-1 | 14 | TRBV28 | CASFRFTLNTEAFF
TRBJ2-7 | 13 | TRBV6-1 | CASRGQGGYEQYF